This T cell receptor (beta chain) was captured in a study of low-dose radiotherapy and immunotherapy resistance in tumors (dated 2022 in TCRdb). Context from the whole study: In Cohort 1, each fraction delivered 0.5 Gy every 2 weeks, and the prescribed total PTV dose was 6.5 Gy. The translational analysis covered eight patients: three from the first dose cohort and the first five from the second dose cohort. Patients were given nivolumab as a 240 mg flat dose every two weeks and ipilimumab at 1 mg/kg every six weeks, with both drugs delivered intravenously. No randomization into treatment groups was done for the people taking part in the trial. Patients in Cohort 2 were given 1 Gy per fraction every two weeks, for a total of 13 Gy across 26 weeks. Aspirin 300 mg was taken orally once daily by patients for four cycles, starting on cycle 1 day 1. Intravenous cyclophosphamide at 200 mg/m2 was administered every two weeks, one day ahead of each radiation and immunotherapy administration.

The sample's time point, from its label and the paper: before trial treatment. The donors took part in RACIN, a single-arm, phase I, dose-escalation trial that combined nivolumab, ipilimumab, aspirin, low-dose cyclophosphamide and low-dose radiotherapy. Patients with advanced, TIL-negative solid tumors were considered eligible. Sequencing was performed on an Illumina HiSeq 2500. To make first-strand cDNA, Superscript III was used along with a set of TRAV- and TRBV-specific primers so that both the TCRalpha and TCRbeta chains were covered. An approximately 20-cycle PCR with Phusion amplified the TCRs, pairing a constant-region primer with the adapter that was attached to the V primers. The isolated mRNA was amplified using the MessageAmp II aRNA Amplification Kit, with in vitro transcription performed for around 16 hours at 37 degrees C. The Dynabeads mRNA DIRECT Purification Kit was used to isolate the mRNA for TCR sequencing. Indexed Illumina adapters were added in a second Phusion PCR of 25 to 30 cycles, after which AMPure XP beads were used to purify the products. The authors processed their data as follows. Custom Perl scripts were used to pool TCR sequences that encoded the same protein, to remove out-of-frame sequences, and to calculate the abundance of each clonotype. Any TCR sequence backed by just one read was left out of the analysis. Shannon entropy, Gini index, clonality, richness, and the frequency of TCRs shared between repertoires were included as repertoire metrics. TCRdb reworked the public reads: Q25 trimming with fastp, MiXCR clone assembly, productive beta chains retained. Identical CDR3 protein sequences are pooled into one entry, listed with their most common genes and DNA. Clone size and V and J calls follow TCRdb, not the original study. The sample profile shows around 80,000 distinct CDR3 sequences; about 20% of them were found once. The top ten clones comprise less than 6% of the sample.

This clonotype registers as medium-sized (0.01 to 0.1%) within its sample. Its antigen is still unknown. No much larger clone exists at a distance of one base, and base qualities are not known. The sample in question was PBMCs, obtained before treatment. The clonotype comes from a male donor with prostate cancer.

The CDR3 protein is CASSLQGTYEQYF. The nucleotides read TGTGCCAGCAGCTTGCAGGGGACCTACGAGCAGTACTTC. The chain uses TRBV11-2 and TRBJ2-7; a tentative D call is TRBD1 (6 bases match). From the germline V gene, CDR1 is SGHAT and CDR2 is FQNNGV. A distance of 8 bases separates the germline ends of V and J, which lose 3 bases and 2 bases respectively. The CDR3 spans 13 residues, from the cysteine through the phenylalanine. The entry retains the CDR3 DNA only, 39 bases that are in frame from base 1.